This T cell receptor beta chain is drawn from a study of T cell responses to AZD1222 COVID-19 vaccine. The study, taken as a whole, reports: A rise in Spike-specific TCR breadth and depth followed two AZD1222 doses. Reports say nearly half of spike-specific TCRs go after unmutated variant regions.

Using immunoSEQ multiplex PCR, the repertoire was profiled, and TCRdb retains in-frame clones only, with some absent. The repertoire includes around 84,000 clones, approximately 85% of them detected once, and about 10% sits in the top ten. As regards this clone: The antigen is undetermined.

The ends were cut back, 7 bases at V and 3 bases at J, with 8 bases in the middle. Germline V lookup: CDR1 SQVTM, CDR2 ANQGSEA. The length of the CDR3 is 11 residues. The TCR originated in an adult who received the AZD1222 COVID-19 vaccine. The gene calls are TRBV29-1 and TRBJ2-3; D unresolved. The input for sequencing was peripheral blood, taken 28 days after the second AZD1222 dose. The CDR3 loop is CSASRTDTQYF. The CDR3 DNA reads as TGCAGCGCCTCCCGGACAGATACGCAGTATTTT.